One and the same sample provided the 24 T cell receptor beta chains below, sequenced in a study of blood T cell repertoires in COVID-19. Sequenced by immunoSEQ multiplex PCR; TCRdb stores in-frame clones only, minus some. The sample contains about 120,000 clones, around 77% of which appear only once. The sample consisted of peripheral blood. The receptors originated from a human donor in a cohort sampled during active COVID-19.

The chain carries TRBV10-3 and TRBJ1-4, with no clear D. The CDR3 length is 16 residues. V lost 0 bases and J 5 bases, leaving 13 bases between the germline ends. Per germline, CDR1 ENHRY and CDR2 SYGVKD. The DNA for the CDR3 is TGTGCCATCAGTGAGTCGACTGGGTCGGCGAATGAAAAACTGTTTTTT. Translation: CAISESTGSANEKLFF.

The chain couples TRBV28 to TRBJ2-7; 7 bases fit TRBD2. The CDR3 has 15 residues. V trimming: 4 bases; J trimming: 5 bases; junction bases outside the gene matches: 11. CDR1 is MDHEN, CDR2 SYDVKM, per germline. The CDR3 sequence is CASSSQWEGTNEQYF. In DNA, the CDR3 is TGTGCCAGCAGTTCCCAGTGGGAGGGGACCAACGAGCAGTACTTC.

The chain couples TRBV10-3 to TRBJ1-2; 7 nucleotides align to TRBD1. J gave up 1 base and V 4 bases, and 6 bases lay outside the gene matches. This CDR3 is 15 amino acids long. From germline, CDR1 is ENHRY and CDR2 SYGVKD. Written as DNA, the CDR3 is TGTGCCATCAGTGGTGGGACAGATATTAACTATGGCTACACCTTC. Translated, it gives CAISGGTDINYGYTF.

This chain uses TRBV9 with TRBJ1-4; D unclear. The CDR3 runs 15 residues. Trimming removed 0 bases from V and 4 bases from J, with 10 bases in between. Germline V gene data show CDR1 as SGDLS and CDR2 as YYNGEE. DNA of the CDR3: TGTGCCAGCAGCGTAGCTTCGGGTCTTAATGAAAAACTGTTTTTT. Protein sequence: CASSVASGLNEKLFF. The whole variable domain, remainder taken from reference TRBV9 and TRBJ1-4, is DSGVTQTPKHLITATGQRVTLRCSPRSGDLSVYWYQQSLDQGLQFLIQYYNGEERAKGNILERFSAQQFPDLHSELNLSSLELGDSALYFCASSVASGLNEKLFFGSGTQLSVL.

The rearrangement uses TRBV7-6 and TRBJ2-5; possibly TRBD2 for D (5 bases). CDR1 is SGHVS, CDR2 FNYEAQ, per germline. Trimming cost V 1 base and J 1 base, with 7 bases left between them. The length of the CDR3 is 14 residues. The DNA for the CDR3 is TGTGCCAGCAGCTTAGGGCGGGTCCAAGAGACCCAGTACTTC. Amino acids: CASSLGRVQETQYF.

The chain couples TRBV6-1 to TRBJ2-7; a weak D match, TRBD1 (5 bases). This CDR3 contains 14 residues. V lost 3 bases and J 9 bases, leaving 18 bases between the germline ends. Germline loops: CDR1 MNHNS, CDR2 SASEGT. In DNA, the CDR3 is TGTGCCAGCAGTGACGGACATCCTCCCCTCGGGCAGTACTTC. Protein product: CASSDGHPPLGQYF.

The gene calls are TRBV10-2 and TRBJ1-1, with a tentative D call TRBD1 (5 bases). The germline V gene encodes CDR1 WSHSY and CDR2 SAAADI. V shed 3 bases and J shed 6 bases, with 11 bases lying between them. The CDR3 is 13 amino acids. CDR3 coding DNA: TGCGCCAGCAGTGACAGGGAGGGAGCTGAAGCTTTCTTT. It specifies CASSDREGAEAFF.

The chain employs TRBV27 and TRBJ2-7, with TRBD1 identical over 11 bases. CDR3 length: 16 residues. The V segment lost 6 bases and the J segment 3 bases; nucleotides outside the gene matches: 10. CDR1 and CDR2 from the germline V gene are MNHEY and SMNVEV (reference sequence). The chain's CDR3 is CASRGTGGSLGYEQYF. The CDR3 DNA follows: TGTGCCAGCAGGGGGACAGGGGGTTCTTTGGGCTACGAGCAGTACTTC.

The chain carries TRBV30 and TRBJ2-7; D remains ambiguous. CDR1 and CDR2 (germline): GTSNPN, SVGIG (reference sequence). The CDR3 has 12 residues. V was shortened by 5 bases and J by 0 bases, with 8 bases between the two germline ends. This chain's CDR3 is CAWGLSSYEQYF. The CDR3 DNA follows: TGTGCCTGGGGCCTAAGCTCCTACGAGCAGTACTTC.

The chain recombines TRBV28 with TRBJ2-5; 10 bases match TRBD2. This CDR3 region has 16 residues. Germline CDR1 is MDHEN and CDR2 is SYDVKM. Trimming took 3 bases from V and 5 from J; bases not matched to a gene: 9. For the CDR3, the DNA is TGTGCCAGCAGTTTTGCTAGCGGGAGAAAAAGGGAGACCCAGTACTTC. This codes for CASSFASGRKRETQYF. Using reference TRBV28 and TRBJ2-5 for the parts outside the CDR3, the full variable domain is DVKVTQSSRYLVKRTGEKVFLECVQDMDHENMFWYRQDPGLGLRLIYFSYDVKMKEKGDIPEGYSVSREKKERFSLILESASTNQTSMYLCASSFASGRKRETQYFGPGTRLLVL.

The chain employs TRBV25-1 and TRBJ2-7; maybe TRBD1 (5 bases). Germline loops: CDR1 MGHDK, CDR2 SYGVNS. Trimming took 6 bases from V and 5 from J, leaving 17 bases between them. The CDR3 sequence is 14 residues long. The CDR3 here is CASSHPQAGNEQYF. CDR3 in DNA: TGTGCCAGCAGCCACCCTCAGGCAGGGAACGAGCAGTACTTC.

The V call is TRBV11-3, the J call TRBJ2-7; 7 bases align to TRBD1. This CDR3 contains 12 residues. Losses at the gene ends were 5 bases for V and 4 bases for J; bases not matched to a gene: 2. Germline loops: CDR1 SGHNT, CDR2 YENEEA. CDR3 amino acids: CASSPDRYEQYF. DNA of the CDR3: TGTGCCAGCAGCCCGGACAGGTACGAGCAGTACTTC.

In this sample, this clone turned up once. The rearrangement uses TRBV27 and TRBJ2-7; 12 bases fit TRBD2. The V and J ends lost 3 bases and 0 bases, in that order; junction bases with no gene match: 9. The germline V gene has CDR1 MNHEY and CDR2 SMNVEV (reference sequence). The CDR3 sequence is 18 residues long. The DNA for the CDR3 is TGTGCCAGCAGTTTCATATCCCGGACTAGCGGGAACTCCTACGAGCAGTACTTC. Translated: CASSFISRTSGNSYEQYF.

The chain recombines TRBV7-9 with TRBJ1-1; TRBD1 is a possible D gene (5 bases). V gave up 5 bases and J gave up 3 bases, with 16 bases separating them. The CDR3 is 15 residues long. The germline CDR1 and CDR2 sequences are SEHNR and FQNEAQ (reference sequence). The CDR3 here is CASSQGAAGDTEAFF. The CDR3 DNA sequence: TGTGCCAGCAGCCAGGGCGCCGCAGGTGACACTGAAGCTTTCTTT.

The chain carries TRBV15 and TRBJ2-7; a possible D gene is TRBD1 (6 bases). The V end lost 2 bases, the J end lost 1 base, and 12 bases lay between the germline ends. The CDR3 is 15 residues long. Looked up from germline, CDR1 is LNHNV and CDR2 is YYDKDF (reference sequence). As DNA, the CDR3 is TGTGCCACCAGCAGAATTGGAGACAGGTCCTACGAGCAGTACTTC. This gives the protein CATSRIGDRSYEQYF. Looking up the rest from reference TRBV15 and TRBJ2-7 gives the full variable domain: DAMVIQNPRYQVTQFGKPVTLSCSQTLNHNVMYWYQQKSSQAPKLLFHYYDKDFNNEADTPDNFQSRRPNTSFCFLDIRSPGLGDTAMYLCATSRIGDRSYEQYFGPGTRLTVT.

J is TRBJ2-7 and V is TRBV6-5, with no clear D. The ends were cut back, 2 bases at V and 5 bases at J, with 4 bases in the middle. In germline, CDR1 is MNHEY, CDR2 SVGAGI. The CDR3 is made up of 11 amino acids. This chain's CDR3 is CASSYGHEQYF. Written as DNA, the CDR3 is TGTGCCAGCAGTTACGGGCACGAGCAGTACTTC.

V gene TRBV5-1 combines with J gene TRBJ1-1; TRBD1 matches 10 bases. Germline V gene data show CDR1 as SGHRS and CDR2 as YFSETQ. This CDR3 has 14 residues. The V and J ends lost 4 bases and 5 bases, in that order; junction bases with no gene match: 5. CDR3 nucleotide sequence: TGCGCCAGCAGCCCGACAGGGGGCACGACTGAAGCTTTCTTT. Residues: CASSPTGGTTEAFF.

The V gene is TRBV11-2, the J gene TRBJ2-7, with 13 nucleotides matching TRBD2. The V gene's germline CDR1 is SGHAT and CDR2 FQNNGV. The CDR3 extends over 17 amino acids. J was trimmed by 7 bases and V by 2 bases; bases with no gene match: 11. The CDR3 coding sequence is TGTGCCAGCAGCTTAACTCCTGGGACTAGCGGGATCGGGGAGCAGTACTTC. It translates to CASSLTPGTSGIGEQYF.

The genes are TRBV3-1 (or the pseudogene TRBV3-2) and TRBJ2-7; D gene unclear. The germline V gene encodes CDR1 LGHDT and CDR2 YNNKEL (reference sequence). Deletions cut 6 bases from V and 0 bases from J, with 6 bases between. The CDR3 sequence is 12 residues long. The CDR3 here is CASSRSSYEQYF. The CDR3 bases are TGTGCCAGCAGTCGCAGCTCCTACGAGCAGTACTTC.

This clone was counted a few times. An end of the junction differs from the germline gene, which may be a read error. The rearrangement links TRBV19 to TRBJ1-4; TRBD1 agrees at 9 bases. The germline V gene encodes CDR1 LNHDA and CDR2 SQIVND (reference sequence). The CDR3 has 15 amino acids. In DNA, the CDR3 is TGTGCCAGTAGTGTGGGGACAGGGACTACTGAAAAACTGTTTTTT. As protein: CASSVGTGTTEKLFF.

The chain carries TRBV7-8 and TRBJ1-5; possibly TRBD1 for D (5 bases). CDR1 and CDR2 from the germline V gene are SGHVS and FQNEAQ. V was pared by 1 base and J by 2 bases, with 9 bases between. The CDR3 is 15 residues long. The CDR3 sequence is CASSLERGGNQPQHF. The CDR3 DNA is TGTGCCAGCAGCTTAGAAAGGGGCGGCAATCAGCCCCAGCATTTT.

This chain uses TRBV12-5 with TRBJ2-4; TRBD2 agrees at 10 bases. Germline CDR1 LGHNT, CDR2 FRNRAP. This CDR3 is 15 amino acids long. The V and J ends lost 6 bases and 7 bases, in that order; junction bases with no gene match: 9. As DNA, the CDR3 is TGTGCTAGTGGATTACCGAGCGGGGGGGCTAACATTCAGTACTTC. Protein product: CASGLPSGGANIQYF.

This sequence joins TRBV9 and TRBJ1-3, with TRBD1 as a possible D gene (5 bases). CDR3 size: 16 residues. Deletions cut 0 bases from V and 2 bases from J, with 12 bases between. The germline gives CDR1 SGDLS, CDR2 YYNGEE. The chain's CDR3 is CASSVDLAGPGNTIYF. CDR3 nucleotide sequence: TGTGCCAGCAGCGTAGATCTGGCAGGGCCTGGAAACACCATATATTTT.

The J gene is TRBJ2-1, the V gene TRBV27; D perhaps matches TRBD1 (5 bases). Trimming stripped 4 bases from V and 8 bases from J, with 12 bases between. This CDR3 is built from 13 residues. Looked up from germline, CDR1 is MNHEY and CDR2 is SMNVEV (reference sequence). The CDR3 region is CASSYFTGYEQFF. In DNA form, the CDR3 reads TGTGCCAGCAGTTACTTTACAGGTTATGAGCAGTTCTTC.